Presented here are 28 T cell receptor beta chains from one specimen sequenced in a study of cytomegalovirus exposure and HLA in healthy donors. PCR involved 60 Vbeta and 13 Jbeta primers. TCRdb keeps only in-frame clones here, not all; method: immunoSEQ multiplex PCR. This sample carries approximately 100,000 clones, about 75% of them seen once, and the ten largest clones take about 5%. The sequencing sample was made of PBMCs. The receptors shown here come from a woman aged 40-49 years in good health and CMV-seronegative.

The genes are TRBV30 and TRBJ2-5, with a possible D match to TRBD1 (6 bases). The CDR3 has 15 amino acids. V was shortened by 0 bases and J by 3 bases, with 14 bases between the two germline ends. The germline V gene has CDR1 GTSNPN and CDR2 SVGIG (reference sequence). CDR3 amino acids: CAWSVGGRGKETQYF. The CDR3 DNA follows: TGTGCCTGGAGTGTAGGTGGCAGGGGAAAAGAGACCCAGTACTTC.

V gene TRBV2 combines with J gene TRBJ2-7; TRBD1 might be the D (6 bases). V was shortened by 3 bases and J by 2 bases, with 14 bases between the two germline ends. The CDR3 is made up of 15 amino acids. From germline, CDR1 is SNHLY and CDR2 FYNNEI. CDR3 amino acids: CASSDPSGQPYEQYF. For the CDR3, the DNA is TGTGCCAGCAGTGATCCCTCGGGACAACCCTACGAGCAGTACTTC. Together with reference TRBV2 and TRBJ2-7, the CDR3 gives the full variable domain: EPEVTQTPSHQVTQMGQEVILRCVPISNHLYFYWYRQILGQKVEFLVSFYNNEISEKSEIFDDQFSVERPDGSNFTLKIRSTKLEDSAMYFCASSDPSGQPYEQYFGPGTRLTVT.

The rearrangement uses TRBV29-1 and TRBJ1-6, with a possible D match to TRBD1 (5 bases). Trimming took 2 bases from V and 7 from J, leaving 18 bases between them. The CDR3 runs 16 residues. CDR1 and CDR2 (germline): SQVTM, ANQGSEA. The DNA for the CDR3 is TGCAGCGTTGAAAGGCAGACTCTCGGGGGGAATTCACCCCTCCACTTT. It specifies CSVERQTLGGNSPLHF.

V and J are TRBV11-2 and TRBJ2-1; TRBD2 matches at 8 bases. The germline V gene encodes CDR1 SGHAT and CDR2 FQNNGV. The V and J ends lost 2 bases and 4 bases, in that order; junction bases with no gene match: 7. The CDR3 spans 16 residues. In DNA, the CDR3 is TGTGCCAGCAGCTTATACGGGGGGGCCGGTTACAATGAGCAGTTCTTC. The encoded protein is CASSLYGGAGYNEQFF.

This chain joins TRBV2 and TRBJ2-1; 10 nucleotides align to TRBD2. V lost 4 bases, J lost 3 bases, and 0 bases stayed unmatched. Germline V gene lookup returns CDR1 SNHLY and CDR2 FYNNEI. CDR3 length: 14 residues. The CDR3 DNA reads TGTGCCAGCAGTGGGACTAGCGGCTACAATGAGCAGTTCTTC. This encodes CASSGTSGYNEQFF.

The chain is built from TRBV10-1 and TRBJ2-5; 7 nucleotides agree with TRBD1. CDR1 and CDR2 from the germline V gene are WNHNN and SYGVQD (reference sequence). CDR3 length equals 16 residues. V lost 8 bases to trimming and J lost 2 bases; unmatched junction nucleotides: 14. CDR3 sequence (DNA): TGCGCCAGCGTGGGTAGTTCGGACAGGTCGCAAGAGACCCAGTACTTC. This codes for CASVGSSDRSQETQYF.

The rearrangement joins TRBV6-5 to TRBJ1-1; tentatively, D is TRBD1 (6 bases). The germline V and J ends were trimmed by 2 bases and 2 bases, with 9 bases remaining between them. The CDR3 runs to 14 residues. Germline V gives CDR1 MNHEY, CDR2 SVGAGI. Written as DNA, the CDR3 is TGTGCCAGCAGTTACGGGGACATTAACACTGAAGCTTTCTTT. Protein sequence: CASSYGDINTEAFF.

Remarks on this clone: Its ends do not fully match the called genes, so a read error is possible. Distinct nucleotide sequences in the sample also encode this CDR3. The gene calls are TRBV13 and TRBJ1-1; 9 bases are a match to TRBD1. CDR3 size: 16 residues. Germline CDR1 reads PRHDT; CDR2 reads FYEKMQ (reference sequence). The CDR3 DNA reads TGTGCCAGCAGCTTCTCTGTGACAGGGGGGGTCACTGAAGCCTTCTTT. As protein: CASSFSVTGGVTEAFF.

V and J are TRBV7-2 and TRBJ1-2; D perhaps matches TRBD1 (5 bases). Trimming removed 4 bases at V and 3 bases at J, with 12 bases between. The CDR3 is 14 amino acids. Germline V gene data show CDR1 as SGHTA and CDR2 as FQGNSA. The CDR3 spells CASSSRGGDYGYTF. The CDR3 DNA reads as TGTGCCAGCAGCTCCCGAGGAGGGGACTATGGCTACACCTTC.

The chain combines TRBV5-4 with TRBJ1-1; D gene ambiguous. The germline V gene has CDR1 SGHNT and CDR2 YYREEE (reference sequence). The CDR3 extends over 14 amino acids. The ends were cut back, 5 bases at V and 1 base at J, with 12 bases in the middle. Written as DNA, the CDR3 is TGTGCCAGCAGTCCAGGAACCAAGAACACTGAAGCTTTCTTT. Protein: CASSPGTKNTEAFF.

The CDR3 reads CASSYRIQGVNSPLHF. The CDR3 nucleotides are TGTGCCAGCAGTTATCGGATCCAGGGCGTTAATTCACCCCTCCACTTT. The V gene is TRBV27, the J gene TRBJ1-6, with D perhaps TRBD1 (5 bases). Trimming removed 4 bases from V and 6 bases from J, with 16 bases in between. Per germline, CDR1 MNHEY and CDR2 SMNVEV (reference sequence). The CDR3 runs 16 residues.

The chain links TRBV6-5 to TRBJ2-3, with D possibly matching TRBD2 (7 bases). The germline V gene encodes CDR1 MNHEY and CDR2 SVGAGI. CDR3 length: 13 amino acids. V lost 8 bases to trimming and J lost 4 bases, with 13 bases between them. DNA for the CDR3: TGTGCCAGCCGAGGGGGGGCCGCAGATACGCAGTATTTT. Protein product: CASRGGAADTQYF.

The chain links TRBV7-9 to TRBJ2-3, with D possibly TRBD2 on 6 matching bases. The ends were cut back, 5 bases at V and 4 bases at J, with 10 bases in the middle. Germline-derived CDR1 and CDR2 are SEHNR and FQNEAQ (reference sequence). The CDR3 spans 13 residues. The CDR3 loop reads CASSPREADTQYF. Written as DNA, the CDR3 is TGTGCCAGCAGCCCAAGGGAGGCAGATACGCAGTATTTT.

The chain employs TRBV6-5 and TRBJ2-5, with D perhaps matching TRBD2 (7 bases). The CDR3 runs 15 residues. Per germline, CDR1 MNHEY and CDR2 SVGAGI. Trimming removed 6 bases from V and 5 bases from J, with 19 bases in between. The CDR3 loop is CASRSARGARETQYF. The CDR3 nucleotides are TGTGCCAGCAGGTCCGCTCGGGGGGCTCGGGAGACCCAGTACTTC.

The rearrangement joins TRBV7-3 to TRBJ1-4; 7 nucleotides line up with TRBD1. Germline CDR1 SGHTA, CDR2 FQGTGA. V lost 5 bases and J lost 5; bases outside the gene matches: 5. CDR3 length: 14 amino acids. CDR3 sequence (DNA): TGTGCCAGCAGCAGGGACAGACCGAATGAAAAACTGTTTTTT. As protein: CASSRDRPNEKLFF. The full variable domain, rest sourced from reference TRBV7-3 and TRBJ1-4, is GAGVSQTPSNKVTEKGKYVELRCDPISGHTALYWYRQSLGQGPEFLIYFQGTGAADDSGLPNDRFFAVRPEGSVSTLKIQRTERGDSAVYLCASSRDRPNEKLFFGSGTQLSVL.

The CDR3 sequence is CASSLRQGERQPQHF. The CDR3 DNA reads as TGTGCCAGCAGCTTAAGACAGGGGGAACGACAGCCCCAGCATTTT. V gene TRBV11-2 combines with J gene TRBJ1-5; TRBD1 matches 9 bases. The trim removed 2 bases at V and 7 bases at J, leaving 6 bases unmatched. This CDR3 has 15 amino acids. Germline values: CDR1 SGHAT, CDR2 FQNNGV.

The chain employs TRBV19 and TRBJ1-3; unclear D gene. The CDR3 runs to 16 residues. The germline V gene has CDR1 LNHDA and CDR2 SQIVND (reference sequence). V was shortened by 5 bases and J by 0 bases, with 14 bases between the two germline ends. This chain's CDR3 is CASSAGPTVSGNTIYF. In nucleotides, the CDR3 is TGTGCCAGTAGTGCGGGTCCCACCGTCTCTGGAAACACCATATATTTT.

CDR3 sequence: CASSPGGANTEAFF. DNA for the CDR3: TGTGCCAGTAGTCCAGGGGGCGCGAACACTGAAGCTTTCTTT. The chain is built from TRBV19 and TRBJ1-1; 8 bases are a match to TRBD1. The length of the CDR3 is 14 residues. V lost 5 bases and J lost 1; bases outside the gene matches: 3. From germline, CDR1 is LNHDA and CDR2 SQIVND (reference sequence).

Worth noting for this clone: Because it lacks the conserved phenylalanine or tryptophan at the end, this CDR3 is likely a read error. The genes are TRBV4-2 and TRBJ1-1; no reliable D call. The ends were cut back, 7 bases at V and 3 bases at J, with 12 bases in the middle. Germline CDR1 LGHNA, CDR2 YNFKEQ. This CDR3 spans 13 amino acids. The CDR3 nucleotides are TGTGCCAGCACCCCGCGGGGATACACTGAAGCTTTCGTT. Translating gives CASTPRGYTEAFV.

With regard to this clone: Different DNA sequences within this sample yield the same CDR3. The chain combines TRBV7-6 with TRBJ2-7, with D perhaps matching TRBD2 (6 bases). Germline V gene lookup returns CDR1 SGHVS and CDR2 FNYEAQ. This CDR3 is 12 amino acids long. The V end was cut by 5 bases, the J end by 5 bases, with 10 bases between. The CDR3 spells CASSHRGDEQYF. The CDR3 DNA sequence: TGTGCCAGCAGCCACCGCGGGGACGAGCAGTACTTC.

This CDR3 reads CASTVGGATGELFF. CDR3 sequence (DNA): TGTGCCAGCACCGTAGGAGGGGCCACCGGGGAGCTGTTTTTT. V gene TRBV2 combines with J gene TRBJ2-2; TRBD2 is a possible D gene (6 bases). The CDR3 totals 14 residues. From germline, CDR1 is SNHLY and CDR2 FYNNEI. V was cut by 7 bases and J by 4 bases, with 13 bases left in between.

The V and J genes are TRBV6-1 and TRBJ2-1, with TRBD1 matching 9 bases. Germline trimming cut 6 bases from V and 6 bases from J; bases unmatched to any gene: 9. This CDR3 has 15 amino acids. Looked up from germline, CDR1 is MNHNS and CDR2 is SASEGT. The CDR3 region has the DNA TGTGCCAGCAGAACGGGACAGGGAACGGGCAATGAGCAGTTCTTC. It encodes CASRTGQGTGNEQFF.

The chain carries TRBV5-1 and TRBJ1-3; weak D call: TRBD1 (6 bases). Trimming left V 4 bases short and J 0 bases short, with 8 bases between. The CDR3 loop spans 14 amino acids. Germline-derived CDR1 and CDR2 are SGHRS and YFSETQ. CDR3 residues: CASSTQGSGNTIYF. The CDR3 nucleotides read TGCGCCAGCAGCACACAGGGCTCTGGAAACACCATATATTTT.

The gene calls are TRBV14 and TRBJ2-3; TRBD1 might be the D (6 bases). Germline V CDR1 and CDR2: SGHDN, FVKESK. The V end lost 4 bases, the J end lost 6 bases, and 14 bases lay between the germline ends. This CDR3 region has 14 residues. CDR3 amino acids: CASSPQLTGDTQYF. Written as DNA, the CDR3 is TGTGCCAGCAGCCCGCAATTAACAGGGGATACGCAGTATTTT.

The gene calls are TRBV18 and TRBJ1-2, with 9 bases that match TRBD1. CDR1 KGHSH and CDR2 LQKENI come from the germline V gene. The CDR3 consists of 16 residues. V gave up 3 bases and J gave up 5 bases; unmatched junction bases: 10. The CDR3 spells CASSPGPGQGRYGYTF. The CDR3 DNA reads TGTGCCAGCTCACCTGGGCCCGGACAGGGGAGATATGGCTACACCTTC.

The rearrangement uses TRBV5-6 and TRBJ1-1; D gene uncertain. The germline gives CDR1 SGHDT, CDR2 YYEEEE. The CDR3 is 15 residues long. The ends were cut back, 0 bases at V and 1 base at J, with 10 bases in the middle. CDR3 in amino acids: CASSLGGVKNTEAFF. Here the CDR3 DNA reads TGTGCCAGCAGCTTGGGCGGGGTAAAGAACACTGAAGCTTTCTTT.

The CDR3 sequence is CASSLVGTAASMRKNGYTF. Here the CDR3 DNA reads TGCGCCAGCAGCTTGGTCGGGACAGCCGCCTCTATGAGGAAGAATGGCTACACCTTC. This chain links TRBV5-1 with TRBJ1-2, with 7 bases matching TRBD1. The CDR3 is 19 residues long. Trimming took 0 bases from V and 6 from J; bases not matched to a gene: 20. Germline lookup yields CDR1 SGHRS and CDR2 YFSETQ.

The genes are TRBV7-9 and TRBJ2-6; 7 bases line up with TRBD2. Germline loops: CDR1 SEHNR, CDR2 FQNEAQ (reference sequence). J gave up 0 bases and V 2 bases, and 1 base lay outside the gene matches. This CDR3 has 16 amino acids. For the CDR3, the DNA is TGTGCCAGCAGCTTAACGGGGGGCTCTGGGGCCAACGTCCTGACTTTC. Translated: CASSLTGGSGANVLTF.